A selection of T cell receptor beta chains follows, all from one sample in a study of PD-1 blockade in classical Hodgkin lymphoma. Generated by immunoSEQ multiplex PCR, the TCRdb table keeps only in-frame clones and is missing some. The top ten clones hold about 9% of a sample with roughly 150,000 clones, 78% of them seen once. The specimen comprised peripheral blood mononuclear cells (PBMCs), sampled before the second cycle of nivolumab. The origin of the receptors is a human donor with classical Hodgkin lymphoma. Both conserved end residues are part of each CDR3. A D gene is named only where the DNA matches it firmly. The size field is filled for only some rows; it gives once, few, many or a size class.

j_call clone_size d_call v_call cdr3_aa cdr3_nt
TRBJ2-7 - - TRBV18 CASSPSNAGQRIFEQYF TGTGCCAGCTCACCATCCAATGCGGGACAGAGGATTTTCGAGCAGTACTTC
TRBJ1-6 - - TRBV5-1 CASSSLESIGSPLHF TGCGCCAGCAGCAGCCTTGAGTCTATAGGTTCACCCCTCCACTTT
TRBJ2-7 - TRBD1 TRBV18 CASSEAGGHEQYF TGTGCCAGCTCTGAGGCAGGGGGCCACGAGCAGTACTTC
TRBJ1-2 - TRBD1 TRBV2 CASSEGGGFYGYTF TGTGCCAGCAGTGAAGGAGGGGGCTTCTATGGCTACACCTTC
TRBJ2-1 - TRBD2 TRBV28 CASRGGLDSYNEQFF TGTGCCAGCAGGGGGGGACTAGACTCCTACAATGAGCAGTTCTTC
TRBJ1-5 - - TRBV5-1 CASSLDQGSNQPQHF TGCGCCAGCAGCTTGGACCAGGGTAGCAATCAGCCCCAGCATTTT
TRBJ1-5 - - TRBV19 CASSIDPDGQPQHF TGTGCCAGTAGTATAGATCCCGACGGTCAGCCCCAGCATTTT
TRBJ1-1 - - TRBV6-5 CASTLLGGWGTEAFF TGTGCCAGCACCCTTTTAGGGGGTTGGGGCACTGAAGCTTTCTTT
TRBJ2-7 - - TRBV7-9 CASRLGGGGPYEQYF TGTGCCAGTCGTTTGGGGGGAGGCGGCCCCTACGAGCAGTACTTC
TRBJ2-7 - - TRBV9 CASSPNGAAYLSYEQYF TGTGCCAGCAGCCCAAATGGGGCAGCTTACCTCTCCTACGAGCAGTACTTC
TRBJ2-3 - TRBD2 TRBV15 CATSRGTSGTDTQYF TGTGCCACCAGCAGAGGGACTAGCGGCACAGATACGCAGTATTTT
TRBJ2-1 - TRBD1 TRBV27 CASSPGTGGSNEQFF TGTGCCAGCAGTCCCGGGACAGGGGGCTCCAATGAGCAGTTCTTC
TRBJ2-1 - - TRBV7-2 CASSSWGHRAPYNEQFF TGTGCCAGCAGCTCCTGGGGCCACAGGGCCCCCTACAATGAGCAGTTCTTC
TRBJ1-2 - - TRBV10-3 CAISESGTPGDGYTF TGTGCCATCAGTGAGTCAGGGACCCCTGGGGATGGCTACACCTTC
TRBJ1-3 - - TRBV11-2 CASSLAPSSGGNTIYF TGTGCCAGCAGCTTAGCCCCTAGCTCTGGTGGAAACACCATATATTTT
TRBJ2-7 - - TRBV9 CASSVQTQIYEQYF TGTGCCAGCAGCGTACAGACCCAAATCTACGAGCAGTACTTC
TRBJ1-1 - - TRBV9 CASSVTANTEAFF TGTGCCAGCAGCGTAACTGCGAACACTGAAGCTTTCTTT
TRBJ2-7 - - TRBV27 CASSLRPTEAYEQYF TGTGCCAGCAGCCTACGTCCTACAGAGGCCTACGAGCAGTACTTC
TRBJ1-1 - TRBD1 TRBV7-9 CASSSRQGDTEAFF TGTGCCAGCAGCTCAAGACAGGGTGACACTGAAGCTTTCTTT
TRBJ1-6 - - TRBV19 CASNWGNYNSPLHF TGTGCCAGTAATTGGGGCAACTATAATTCACCCCTCCACTTT
TRBJ2-2 - TRBD2 TRBV10-1 CASSARGLAGANTGELFF TGCGCCAGCAGTGCCCGAGGGCTAGCGGGGGCGAACACCGGGGAGCTGTTTTTT
TRBJ2-3 - - TRBV28 CASSSPPTDTQYF TGTGCCAGCAGTTCCCCTCCCACAGATACGCAGTATTTT
TRBJ2-3 - TRBD2 TRBV2 CASSGSSGVTDTQYF TGTGCCAGCAGTGGCTCTAGCGGGGTCACAGATACGCAGTATTTT
TRBJ2-2 many - TRBV19 CASNSGTGELFF TGTGCCAGTAATTCGGGGACCGGGGAGCTGTTTTTT
TRBJ2-6 - - TRBV5-1 CASTPDSGANVLTF TGCGCCAGCACACCGGACTCTGGGGCCAACGTCCTGACTTTC
TRBJ2-1 - TRBD2 TRBV5-8 CASSTSGAGANEQFF TGTGCCAGCAGTACATCTGGGGCGGGAGCCAATGAGCAGTTCTTC
TRBJ1-3 once - TRBV29-1 CSVEIGFSGNTIYF TGCAGCGTTGAGATAGGTTTCTCTGGAAACACCATATATTTT
TRBJ1-4 - - TRBV5-8 CASSPAGRGSEKLFF TGTGCCAGCAGCCCCGCAGGAAGGGGTTCTGAAAAACTGTTTTTT
TRBJ1-2 - - TRBV2 CANIQKGNYGYTF TGTGCCAATATTCAAAAGGGGAACTATGGCTACACCTTC
TRBJ1-5 - - TRBV6-5 CASTRDINQPQHF TGTGCCAGCACTCGGGACATAAATCAGCCCCAGCATTTT
TRBJ2-1 - TRBD2 TRBV28 CASNQGAGTSGRYAYNEQFF TGTGCCAGCAATCAGGGAGCCGGGACTAGCGGGAGATACGCCTACAATGAGCAGTTCTTC
TRBJ1-4 - - TRBV7-8 CASSRVATNEKLFF TGTGCCAGCAGTAGGGTTGCAACTAATGAAAAACTGTTTTTT
TRBJ1-2 - - TRBV4-3 CASSQAMGRGYTF TGCGCCAGCAGCCAAGCGATGGGGCGAGGCTACACCTTC
TRBJ2-5 - - TRBV11-2 CASSLGGTRTRETQYF TGTGCCAGCAGCTTAGGGGGGACTCGAACACGAGAGACCCAGTACTTC
TRBJ2-7 - - TRBV6-6 CASRELHPGSYEQYF TGTGCCAGCAGAGAGTTACATCCGGGGTCCTACGAGCAGTACTTC
TRBJ2-5 - TRBD1 TRBV7-9 CASSLGQGVEETQYF TGTGCCAGCAGCTTAGGACAGGGGGTTGAAGAGACCCAGTACTTC